This passage covers 12 T cell receptor beta chains from one sample sequenced in a study of CD8+CD57+ T cells in acquired aplastic anemia. In patients chosen for sequencing, flow cytometry had shown CD8+CD57+ cell expansion. Genomic DNA constituted the template upon which TCR beta VDJ and CDR3 profiling was performed. TCRdb called the reads again in MiXCR, with one record for every CDR3 protein. The repertoire includes around 200,000 distinct CDR3 sequences, roughly 65% of them detected once, and about two fifths sits in the top ten. The sample was sorted CD4+, CD8+, or CD8+CD57+ T cells (not recorded which) from PBMCs. The receptors were sampled from a human donor with aplastic anemia.

This clonotype was counted ten times or more. This rearrangement joins TRBV4-1 to TRBJ2-7; no definite D call. CDR1 is MGHRA and CDR2 is YSYEKL in the germline V gene. The CDR3 spans 13 residues. The V gene lost 2 bases and the J gene lost 2 bases, with 7 bases spanning the gap. The CDR3 region is CASSQTVAYEQYF. CDR3 DNA sequence: TGCGCCAGCAGCCAAACGGTGGCCTACGAGCAGTACTTC.

The rearrangement links TRBV10-1 to TRBJ2-1; TRBD1 might be the D (6 bases). Germline-derived CDR1 and CDR2 are WNHNN and SYGVQD (reference sequence). Trimming left V 4 bases short and J 9 bases short, with 22 bases between. The CDR3 runs to 16 residues. In DNA form, the CDR3 reads TGCGCCAGCAGTGCAGTACCCGAAGGGGGTAGGCTTGAGCAGTTCTTC. This encodes CASSAVPEGGRLEQFF.

This chain links TRBV4-2 with TRBJ2-5, with D perhaps TRBD1 (5 bases). Germline assignment: CDR1 LGHNA and CDR2 YNFKEQ. V lost 2 bases and J 5 bases, leaving 12 bases between the germline ends. The CDR3 extends over 14 amino acids. CDR3 sequence: CASSQPTEFETQYF. The DNA of the CDR3 is TGTGCCAGCAGCCAACCGACAGAGTTTGAGACCCAGTACTTC.

The sample holds a few counts of this clonotype. V is TRBV7-9 and J is TRBJ2-1; D might be TRBD2 (7 bases). Germline CDR1 SEHNR, CDR2 FQNEAQ (reference sequence). The CDR3 covers 13 residues. Trimming shortened V by 6 bases and J by 15 bases, and 21 bases separated the two germline ends. The CDR3 region is CASRSAGANEGFF. CDR3 nucleotide sequence: TGTGCCAGCAGGTCGGCGGGGGCCAACGAGGGGTTCTTC.

The V and J genes are TRBV6-6 and TRBJ1-2; 7 bases agree with TRBD1. V trimming: 5 bases; J trimming: 9 bases; junction bases outside the gene matches: 9. The CDR3 has 13 residues. Germline CDR1 is MNHNY and CDR2 is SVGAGI (reference sequence). CDR3 in DNA: TGTGCCAGCAGTCGCCCGACAGGGTTTAGCTACACCTTC. Translated: CASSRPTGFSYTF.

This clonotype was observed at least ten times. CDR3 protein: CASSVALGDPPGAFSYNEQFF. The CDR3 coding sequence is TGTGCCAGCAGCGTAGCTCTAGGGGATCCGCCGGGGGCCTTCTCCTACAATGAGCAGTTCTTC. The chain links TRBV9 to TRBJ2-1, with D perhaps TRBD1 or TRBD2 (6 bases each). The V and J ends lost 0 bases and 0 bases respectively, with 25 bases between them. The length of the CDR3 is 21 residues. From germline, CDR1 is SGDLS and CDR2 YYNGEE.

This clonotype was recorded once. The chain couples TRBV2 to TRBJ1-1, with TRBD1 matching 7 bases. V lost 8 bases, J lost 4 bases, and 10 bases stayed unmatched. The CDR3 extends over 14 amino acids. Germline loops: CDR1 SNHLY, CDR2 FYNNEI. CDR3 residues: CASLEQGMSTEAFF. DNA for the CDR3: TGTGCCAGCTTAGAACAGGGGATGAGCACTGAAGCTTTCTTT.

The V and J genes are TRBV2 and TRBJ1-2; 7 bases are a match to TRBD1. J gave up 6 bases and V 11 bases, and 12 bases lay outside the gene matches. This CDR3 is built from 13 residues. Germline V gives CDR1 SNHLY, CDR2 FYNNEI. This CDR3 reads CAGGPTGEDGYTF. The CDR3 nucleotides are TGTGCCGGAGGTCCCACAGGGGAAGATGGCTACACCTTC.

This clonotype came up a few times. This rearrangement joins TRBV7-2 to TRBJ2-7; D is unresolved. The CDR3 has 12 amino acids. Trimming took off 5 bases at V and 6 bases at J, with 11 bases between the two ends. Germline V gives CDR1 SGHTA, CDR2 FQGNSA. The CDR3 nucleotides read TGTGCCAGCAGCCGGAGTGTTGTCGAGCAGTACTTC. Translation gives CASSRSVVEQYF.

The chain carries TRBV20-1 and TRBJ2-7, with 9 nucleotides matching TRBD1. CDR3 length: 14 amino acids. CDR1 is DFQATT and CDR2 is SNEGSKA in the germline V gene (reference sequence). V dropped 4 bases and J dropped 2; count of bases not matched to a gene: 6. CDR3 in DNA: TGCAGTGCTATAAAGTGGGACAGGGCCTACGAGCAGTACTTC. Amino acid sequence: CSAIKWDRAYEQYF.

This clonotype was picked up a small number of times. The chain joins TRBV7-2 to TRBJ2-1; D may correspond to TRBD1 or TRBD2 (6 bases each). V was shortened by 10 bases and J by 0 bases, with 16 bases between the two germline ends. Germline V gene data show CDR1 as SGHTA and CDR2 as FQGNSA. This CDR3 has 15 residues. CDR3 amino acids: CATRGGSSSYNEQFF. As DNA, the CDR3 is TGTGCCACCCGAGGGGGGAGCAGCTCCTACAATGAGCAGTTCTTC. The whole variable domain, filled in from reference TRBV7-2 and TRBJ2-1, reads GAGVSQSPSNKVTEKGKDVELRCDPISGHTALYWYRQSLGQGLEFLIYFQGNSAPDKSGLPSDRFSAERTGGSVSTLTIQRTQQEDSAVYLCATRGGSSSYNEQFFGPGTRLTVL.

This clonotype was seen many times. The chain uses TRBV12-3 or TRBV12-4 and TRBJ2-5; 9 bases line up with TRBD1. V dropped 5 bases and J dropped 3; count of bases not matched to a gene: 13. The CDR3 has 17 amino acids. The CDR3: CASSRLPGQGGKETQYF. CDR3 DNA sequence: TGTGCCAGCAGTAGGCTCCCGGGACAGGGAGGGAAAGAGACCCAGTACTTC.